The 2 T cell receptor beta chains below come from one sample, sequenced in a study of shared clonotypes between healthy human individuals. Naive CD8 cells lacked CD45RO, underwent positive selection for CCR7 and left out terminally differentiated effector memory CD45RA+ cells. Clones were sequenced by immunoSEQ multiplex PCR, and TCRdb holds only the in-frame ones, with some missing. The sample yields approximately 590,000 clones, about 95% seen once. Material for sequencing was naive CD8+ T cells sorted from blood. These receptors originate from a woman between 25 and 40 years old in good health.

The chain links TRBV5-4 to TRBJ2-7, with TRBD2 matching 8 bases. The CDR3 covers 16 residues. CDR1 is SGHNT and CDR2 is YYREEE in the germline V gene (reference sequence). V gave up 5 bases and J gave up 0 bases; unmatched junction bases: 10. The CDR3 bases are TGTGCCAGCAGTCGCCCATTAGCGGGAAACTCCTACGAGCAGTACTTC. Translated, it gives CASSRPLAGNSYEQYF.

The J gene is TRBJ1-2, the V gene TRBV28, with D unclear. The CDR3 is 14 amino acids. Trimming removed 5 bases from V and 3 bases from J, with 13 bases in between. The germline V gene has CDR1 MDHEN and CDR2 SYDVKM. The CDR3 loop is CASSPQDEYYGYTF. The CDR3 region has the DNA TGTGCCAGCAGTCCCCAGGACGAATACTATGGCTACACCTTC.